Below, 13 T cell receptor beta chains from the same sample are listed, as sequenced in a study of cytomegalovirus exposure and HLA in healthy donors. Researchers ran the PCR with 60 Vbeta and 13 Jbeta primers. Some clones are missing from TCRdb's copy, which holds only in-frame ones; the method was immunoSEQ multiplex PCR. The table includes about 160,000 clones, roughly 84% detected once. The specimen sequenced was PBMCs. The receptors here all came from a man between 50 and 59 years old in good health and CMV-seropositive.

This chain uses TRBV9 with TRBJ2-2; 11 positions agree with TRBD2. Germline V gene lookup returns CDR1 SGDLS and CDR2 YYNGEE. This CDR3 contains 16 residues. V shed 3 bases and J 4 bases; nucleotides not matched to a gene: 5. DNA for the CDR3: TGTGCCAGCAGCGCCTTAGCGGGGGGGATCACCGGGGAGCTGTTTTTT. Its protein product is CASSALAGGITGELFF. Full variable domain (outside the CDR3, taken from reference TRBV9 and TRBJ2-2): DSGVTQTPKHLITATGQRVTLRCSPRSGDLSVYWYQQSLDQGLQFLIQYYNGEERAKGNILERFSAQQFPDLHSELNLSSLELGDSALYFCASSALAGGITGELFFGEGSRLTVL.

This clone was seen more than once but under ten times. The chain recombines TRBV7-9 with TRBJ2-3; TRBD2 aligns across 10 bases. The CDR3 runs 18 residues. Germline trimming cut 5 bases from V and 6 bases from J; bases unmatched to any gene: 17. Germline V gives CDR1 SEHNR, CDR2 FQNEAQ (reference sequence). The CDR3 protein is CASSRKRRLAGVVDTQYF. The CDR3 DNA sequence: TGTGCCAGCAGCCGGAAGCGGAGGCTAGCGGGAGTGGTGGATACGCAGTATTTT.

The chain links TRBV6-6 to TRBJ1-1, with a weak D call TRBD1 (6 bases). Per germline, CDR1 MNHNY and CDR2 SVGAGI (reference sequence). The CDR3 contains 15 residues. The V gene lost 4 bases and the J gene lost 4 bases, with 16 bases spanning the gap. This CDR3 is CASSSKQGESTEAFF. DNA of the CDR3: TGTGCCAGCAGTTCCAAACAGGGTGAGAGCACTGAAGCTTTCTTT.

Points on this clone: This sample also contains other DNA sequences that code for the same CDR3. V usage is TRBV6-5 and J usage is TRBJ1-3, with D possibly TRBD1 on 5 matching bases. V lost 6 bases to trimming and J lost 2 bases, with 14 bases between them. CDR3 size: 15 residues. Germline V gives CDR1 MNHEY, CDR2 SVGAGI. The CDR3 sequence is CASSQRQGPGNTIYF. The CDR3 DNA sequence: TGTGCCAGCAGCCAACGTCAGGGTCCTGGAAACACCATATATTTT.

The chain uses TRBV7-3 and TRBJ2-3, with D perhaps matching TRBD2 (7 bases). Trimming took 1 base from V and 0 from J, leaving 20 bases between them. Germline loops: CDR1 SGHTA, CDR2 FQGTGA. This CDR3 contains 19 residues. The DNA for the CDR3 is TGTGCCAGCAGCTTAATCGGACTAGGGGGGATTAGTAGCACAGATACGCAGTATTTT. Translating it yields CASSLIGLGGISSTDTQYF.

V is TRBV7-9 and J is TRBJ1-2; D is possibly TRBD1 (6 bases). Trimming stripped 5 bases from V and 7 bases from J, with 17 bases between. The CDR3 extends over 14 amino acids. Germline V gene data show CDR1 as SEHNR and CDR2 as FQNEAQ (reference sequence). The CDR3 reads CASSPNRELSGYTF. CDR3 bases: TGTGCCAGCAGCCCTAACAGGGAACTCTCTGGCTACACCTTC.

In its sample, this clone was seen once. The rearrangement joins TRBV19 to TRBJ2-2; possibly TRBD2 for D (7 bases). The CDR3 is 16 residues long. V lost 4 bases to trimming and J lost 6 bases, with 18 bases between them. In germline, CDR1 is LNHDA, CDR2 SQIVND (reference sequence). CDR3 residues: CASSTSWGEGAGELFF. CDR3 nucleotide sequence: TGTGCCAGTAGTACCTCGTGGGGGGAGGGGGCCGGGGAGCTGTTTTTT. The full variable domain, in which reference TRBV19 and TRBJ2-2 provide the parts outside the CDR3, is DGGITQSPKYLFRKEGQNVTLSCEQNLNHDAMYWYRQDPGQGLRLIYYSQIVNDFQKGDIAEGYSVSREKKESFPLTVTSAQKNPTAFYLCASSTSWGEGAGELFFGEGSRLTVL.

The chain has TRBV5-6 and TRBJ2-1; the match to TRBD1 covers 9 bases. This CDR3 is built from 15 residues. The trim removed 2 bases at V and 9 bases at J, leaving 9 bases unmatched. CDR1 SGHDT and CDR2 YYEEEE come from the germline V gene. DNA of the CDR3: TGTGCCAGCAGCTTCGGACAGGGGTGGCAGCTTGAGCAGTTCTTC. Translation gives CASSFGQGWQLEQFF.

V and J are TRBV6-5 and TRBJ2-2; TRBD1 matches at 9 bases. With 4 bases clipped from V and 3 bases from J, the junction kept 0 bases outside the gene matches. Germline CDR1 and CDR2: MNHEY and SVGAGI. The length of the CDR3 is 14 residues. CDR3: CASSWTGDTGELFF. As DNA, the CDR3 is TGTGCCAGCAGTTGGACAGGGGACACCGGGGAGCTGTTTTTT.

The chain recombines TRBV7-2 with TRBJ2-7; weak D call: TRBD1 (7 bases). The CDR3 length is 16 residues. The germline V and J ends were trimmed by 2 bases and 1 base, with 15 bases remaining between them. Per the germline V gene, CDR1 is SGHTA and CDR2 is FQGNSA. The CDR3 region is CASSLIQGGDSYEQYV. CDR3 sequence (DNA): TGTGCCAGCAGCTTAATTCAGGGGGGCGATTCCTACGAGCAGTACGTC.

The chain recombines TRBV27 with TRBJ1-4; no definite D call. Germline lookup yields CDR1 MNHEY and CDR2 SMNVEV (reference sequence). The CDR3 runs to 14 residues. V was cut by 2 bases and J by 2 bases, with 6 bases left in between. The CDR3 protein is CASSLAGTNEKLFF. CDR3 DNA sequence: TGTGCCAGCAGTTTAGCGGGCACTAATGAAAAACTGTTTTTT. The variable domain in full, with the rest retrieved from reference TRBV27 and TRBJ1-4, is EAQVTQNPRYLITVTGKKLTVTCSQNMNHEYMSWYRQDPGLGLRQIYYSMNVEVTDKGDVPEGYKVSRKEKRNFPLILESPSPNQTSLYFCASSLAGTNEKLFFGSGTQLSVL.

CDR3 sequence: CASSKGGSNQPQHF. The CDR3 nucleotides read TGTGCCAGCAGTAAGGGGGGGAGCAATCAGCCCCAGCATTTT. The chain has TRBV27 and TRBJ1-5; D perhaps matches TRBD1 (6 bases). Trimming left V 5 bases short and J 1 base short, with 9 bases between. Germline values: CDR1 MNHEY, CDR2 SMNVEV (reference sequence). The CDR3 spans 14 residues.

The CDR3 sequence: CASSLPTQATNEKLFF. The CDR3 DNA reads as TGTGCCAGCAGCTTACCCACACAGGCAACTAATGAAAAACTGTTTTTT. This chain links TRBV7-9 with TRBJ1-4, with a tentative D call TRBD1 (5 bases). CDR3 length equals 16 residues. CDR1 and CDR2 from the germline V gene are SEHNR and FQNEAQ (reference sequence). Trimming shortened V by 2 bases and J by 0 bases, and 10 bases separated the two germline ends.